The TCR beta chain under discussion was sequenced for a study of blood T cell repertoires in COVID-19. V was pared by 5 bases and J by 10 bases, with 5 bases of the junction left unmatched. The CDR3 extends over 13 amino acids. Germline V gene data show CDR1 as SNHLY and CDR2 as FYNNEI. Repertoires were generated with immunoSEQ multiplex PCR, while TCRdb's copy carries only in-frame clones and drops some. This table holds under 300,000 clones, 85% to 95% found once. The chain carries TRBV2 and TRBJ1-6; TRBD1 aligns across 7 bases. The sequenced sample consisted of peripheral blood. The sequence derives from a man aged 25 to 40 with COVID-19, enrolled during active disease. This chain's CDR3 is CASSQGESSPLHF. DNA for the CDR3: TGTGCCAGCAGTCAGGGGGAAAGCTCACCCCTCCACTTT.